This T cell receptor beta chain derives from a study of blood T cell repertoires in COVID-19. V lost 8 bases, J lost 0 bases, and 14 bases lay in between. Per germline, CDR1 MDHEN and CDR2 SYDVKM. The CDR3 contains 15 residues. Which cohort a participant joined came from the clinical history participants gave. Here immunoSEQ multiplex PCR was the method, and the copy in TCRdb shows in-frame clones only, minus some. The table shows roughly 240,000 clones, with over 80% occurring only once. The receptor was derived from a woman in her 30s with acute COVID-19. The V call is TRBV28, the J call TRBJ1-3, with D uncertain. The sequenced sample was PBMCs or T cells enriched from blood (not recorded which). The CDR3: CASSPPGSSGNTIYF. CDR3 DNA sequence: TGTGCCAGCTCCCCACCGGGGAGCTCTGGAAACACCATATATTTT.